Below are 32 T cell receptor beta chains sequenced from a single sample in a study of T cell responses to AZD1222 COVID-19 vaccine. Clones were read by immunoSEQ multiplex PCR, and TCRdb kept only the in-frame ones, dropping some. The profile shows about 110,000 clones, around 90% of them singletons. The sequences come from peripheral blood, collected on day 0 of AZD1222 vaccination. These receptors originate from an adult in good health.

This chain joins TRBV11-3 and TRBJ2-3, with TRBD2 matching 8 bases. Germline CDR1 is SGHNT and CDR2 is YENEEA. V dropped 5 bases and J dropped 6; count of bases not matched to a gene: 4. This CDR3 region has 13 residues. The CDR3 protein is CASSPPGGDTQYF. The CDR3 DNA is TGTGCCAGCAGCCCTCCGGGGGGGGATACGCAGTATTTT.

The chain has TRBV7-8 and TRBJ2-3; D is tentatively TRBD1 or TRBD2 (6 bases each). Germline V gene sequence: CDR1 SGHVS, CDR2 FQNEAQ. The V end lost 3 bases, the J end lost 5 bases, and 18 bases lay between the germline ends. The CDR3 covers 16 residues. CDR3 in amino acids: CASSFRRGVDVDTQYF. Written as DNA, the CDR3 is TGTGCCAGCAGCTTTCGTAGGGGGGTGGACGTAGATACGCAGTATTTT.

The V and J genes are TRBV5-1 and TRBJ2-5; D gene unclear. Germline V lookup: CDR1 SGHRS, CDR2 YFSETQ. Trimming removed 5 bases from V and 3 bases from J, with 20 bases in between. The CDR3 contains 16 residues. The CDR3: CASSPGSLSGEETQYF. In DNA, the CDR3 is TGCGCCAGCAGTCCCGGGTCCCTTTCTGGTGAAGAGACCCAGTACTTC. The whole variable domain, filled in from reference TRBV5-1 and TRBJ2-5, reads KAGVTQTPRYLIKTRGQQVTLSCSPISGHRSVSWYQQTPGQGLQFLFEYFSETQRNKGNFPGRFSGRQFSNSRSEMNVSTLELGDSALYLCASSPGSLSGEETQYFGPGTRLLVL.

This clone is termed medium-sized (0.01 to 0.1%). V usage is TRBV5-3 and J usage is TRBJ1-4; D is ambiguous. TRBV5-3 qualifies as an ORF whose function is uncertain. Between the trimmed V and J ends, which lost 0 bases and 0 bases, there was a span of 15 bases. CDR3 length equals 18 residues. The CDR3 bases are TGTGCCAGAAGCTTGGTCCCTAGTGGACGTTCAACTAATGAAAAACTGTTTTTT. This sequence encodes CARSLVPSGRSTNEKLFF.

The chain joins TRBV9 to TRBJ1-1, with D perhaps matching TRBD1 (5 bases). From germline, CDR1 is SGDLS and CDR2 YYNGEE. The CDR3 is 15 residues long. V was cut by 0 bases and J by 0 bases, with 9 bases left in between. CDR3 bases: TGTGCCAGCAGCGTAGGGGGCGGACTGAACACTGAAGCTTTCTTT. Its protein product is CASSVGGGLNTEAFF.

By sample fraction, this clone is medium-sized. The chain carries TRBV6-5 and TRBJ1-5; tentative D call: TRBD1 (6 bases). This CDR3 contains 15 residues. V lost 7 bases to trimming and J lost 7 bases, with 20 bases between them. The germline V gene encodes CDR1 MNHEY and CDR2 SVGAGI. The CDR3 loop is CASILGAQGGQPQHF. CDR3 nucleotides: TGTGCCAGCATCCTCGGGGCACAGGGTGGACAGCCCCAGCATTTT.

V is TRBV29-1 and J is TRBJ2-2; D is undetermined. The V and J ends lost 7 bases and 2 bases respectively, with 5 bases between them. Germline lookup yields CDR1 SQVTM and CDR2 ANQGSEA. The CDR3 has 11 residues. The CDR3 bases are TGCAGCGGAGCAAACACCGGGGAGCTGTTTTTT. Encoded protein: CSGANTGELFF.

The chain combines TRBV19 with TRBJ1-3; D is uncertain. The CDR3 is 13 amino acids. Between the trimmed V and J ends, which lost 6 bases and 0 bases, there was a span of 6 bases. Per the germline V gene, CDR1 is LNHDA and CDR2 is SQIVND (reference sequence). CDR3 in amino acids: CASSGDSGNTIYF. In DNA, the CDR3 is TGTGCCAGTAGCGGGGACTCTGGAAACACCATATATTTT. Full variable domain (rest looked up from reference TRBV19 and TRBJ1-3): DGGITQSPKYLFRKEGQNVTLSCEQNLNHDAMYWYRQDPGQGLRLIYYSQIVNDFQKGDIAEGYSVSREKKESFPLTVTSAQKNPTAFYLCASSGDSGNTIYFGEGSWLTVV.

This clone is a singleton in its sample. The V call is TRBV9, the J call TRBJ2-7; 10 bases line up with TRBD2. V gave up 3 bases and J gave up 6 bases; unmatched junction bases: 24. Germline lookup yields CDR1 SGDLS and CDR2 YYNGEE. This CDR3 spans 20 amino acids. The CDR3 region has the DNA TGTGCCAGCAGCGCCCTTCAGACTAGCGGGTCCCGGAGTACGAGTGGCGAGCAGTACTTC. Its translation is CASSALQTSGSRSTSGEQYF.

The V gene is TRBV7-8, the J gene TRBJ1-2; 10 bases line up with TRBD1. The CDR3 has 17 amino acids. Germline CDR1 and CDR2: SGHVS and FQNEAQ. V dropped 4 bases and J dropped 2; count of bases not matched to a gene: 10. CDR3 region: CASSSLTRTGGNYGYTF. The CDR3, as DNA: TGTGCCAGCAGCTCATTAACGCGGACAGGGGGAAACTATGGCTACACCTTC.

V is TRBV6-1 and J is TRBJ2-2, with a tentative D call TRBD1 (6 bases). Trimming pared 2 bases from V and 1 base from J, leaving 8 bases between. CDR3 length: 15 amino acids. Germline values: CDR1 MNHNS, CDR2 SASEGT. Written as DNA, the CDR3 is TGTGCCAGCAGTGAACGGGGACAGAACACCGGGGAGCTGTTTTTT. It codes for CASSERGQNTGELFF.

The chain combines TRBV3-1 (or the pseudogene TRBV3-2) with TRBJ1-4, with D perhaps matching TRBD1 (5 bases). The CDR3 spans 14 residues. Germline V CDR1 and CDR2: LGHDT, YNNKEL (reference sequence). The V and J ends lost 1 base and 7 bases respectively, with 10 bases between them. This chain's CDR3 is CASSQAGHGEKLFF. The CDR3 DNA follows: TGTGCCAGCAGCCAAGCAGGGCACGGTGAAAAACTGTTTTTT.

The J gene is TRBJ1-1, the V gene TRBV30, with a possible D match to TRBD1 (5 bases). V was clipped by 0 bases and J by 4 bases, with 9 bases between them. The germline CDR1 and CDR2 sequences are GTSNPN and SVGIG (reference sequence). The CDR3 extends over 13 amino acids. As DNA, the CDR3 is TGTGCCTGGAGTGTCGGGGGGAGCACTGAAGCTTTCTTT. Protein sequence: CAWSVGGSTEAFF.

The chain uses TRBV6-5 and TRBJ1-5, with no clear D. Germline V lookup: CDR1 MNHEY, CDR2 SVGAGI. The V end was cut by 7 bases, the J end by 3 bases, with 10 bases between. This CDR3 is 13 amino acids long. CDR3 sequence (DNA): TGTGCCAGCACCCCCAGCCCCAATCAGCCCCAGCATTTT. This codes for CASTPSPNQPQHF.

The CDR3 spells CASSPSQGQGMYEQYF. The CDR3 DNA is TGTGCCAGCAGCCCATCCCAGGGACAGGGAATGTACGAGCAGTACTTC. The rearrangement links TRBV11-3 to TRBJ2-7; TRBD1 matches 9 bases. This CDR3 spans 16 amino acids. The V segment lost 5 bases and the J segment 4 bases; nucleotides outside the gene matches: 12. CDR1 is SGHNT, CDR2 YENEEA, per germline.

This clone was seen a single time. This rearrangement joins TRBV18 to TRBJ2-7, with 8 bases that match TRBD1. The CDR3 is 16 residues long. V dropped 0 bases and J dropped 5; count of bases not matched to a gene: 9. Germline V gene sequence: CDR1 KGHSH, CDR2 LQKENI. The DNA for the CDR3 is TGTGCCAGCTCACCACCAGACAGGGGCCTCTTGGACGAGCAGTACTTC. It translates to CASSPPDRGLLDEQYF.

V gene TRBV4-1 combines with J gene TRBJ1-6; TRBD1 matches 9 bases. Germline V gene lookup returns CDR1 MGHRA and CDR2 YSYEKL. J lost 7 bases, V lost 0 bases, and 4 bases had no gene match. The length of the CDR3 is 16 residues. The CDR3 sequence is CASSQDGTGHNSPLHF. CDR3 nucleotides: TGCGCCAGCAGCCAAGATGGGACAGGGCACAATTCACCCCTCCACTTT.

V gene TRBV18 combines with J gene TRBJ1-1; D gene ambiguous. The V and J ends lost 6 bases and 1 base respectively, with 9 bases between them. The CDR3 has 13 residues. The germline gives CDR1 KGHSH, CDR2 LQKENI. The CDR3 DNA reads TGTGCCAGCTCCCCTCAGGCGAACACTGAAGCTTTCTTT. Protein sequence: CASSPQANTEAFF. Variable domain in full (rest from reference TRBV18 and TRBJ1-1): NAGVMQNPRHLVRRRGQEARLRCSPMKGHSHVYWYRQLPEEGLKFMVYLQKENIIDESGMPKERFSAEFPKEGPSILRIQQVVRGDSAAYFCASSPQANTEAFFGQGTRLTVV.

V gene TRBV18 combines with J gene TRBJ1-6; 7 positions agree with TRBD1. J was trimmed by 11 bases and V by 3 bases; bases with no gene match: 4. The CDR3 length is 13 residues. Germline CDR1 is KGHSH and CDR2 is LQKENI. Here the CDR3 DNA reads TGTGCCAGCTCACCTCCGGGACAGACACCCCTCCACTTT. It translates to CASSPPGQTPLHF.

The chain links TRBV18 to TRBJ1-1; D perhaps matches TRBD1 (5 bases). The CDR3 covers 13 residues. Germline V gene sequence: CDR1 KGHSH, CDR2 LQKENI. Trimming took 5 bases from V and 5 from J, leaving 12 bases between them. CDR3 sequence reads: CASSDSFGTEAFF. The DNA for the CDR3 is TGTGCCAGCTCAGACAGTTTTGGGACTGAAGCTTTCTTT.

The chain couples TRBV6-5 to TRBJ2-3; TRBD1 might be the D (6 bases). V lost 6 bases and J lost 6, with 10 bases in between. The germline V gene encodes CDR1 MNHEY and CDR2 SVGAGI. The CDR3 runs to 12 residues. CDR3 sequence: CASRNTGDTQYF. Written as DNA, the CDR3 is TGTGCCAGCAGGAACACAGGGGATACGCAGTATTTT.

This rearrangement joins TRBV7-8 to TRBJ2-1; 8 bases match TRBD1. Germline V gives CDR1 SGHVS, CDR2 FQNEAQ. The CDR3 is 16 amino acids. After removal of 0 bases from V and 7 bases from J, the junction contained 8 bases not matched to a gene. As DNA, the CDR3 is TGTGCCAGCAGCTTAGCGCGGACAGGGTATACGAATGAGCAGTTCTTC. Its protein is CASSLARTGYTNEQFF. Variable domain in full (rest from reference TRBV7-8 and TRBJ2-1): GAGVSQSPRYKVAKRGQDVALRCDPISGHVSLFWYQQALGQGPEFLTYFQNEAQLDKSGLPSDRFFAERPEGSVSTLKIQRTQQEDSAVYLCASSLARTGYTNEQFFGPGTRLTVL.

This clone appeared once. The chain recombines TRBV18 with TRBJ2-7, with D perhaps assigned TRBD1 or TRBD2 (5 bases each). V dropped 3 bases and J dropped 3 bases, with 9 bases sitting between them. Germline values: CDR1 KGHSH, CDR2 LQKENI. The CDR3 loop spans 13 amino acids. This CDR3 is CASSPGEFYEQYF. CDR3 DNA: TGTGCCAGCTCACCGGGGGAGTTCTACGAGCAGTACTTC.

The V and J genes are TRBV6-5 and TRBJ1-6; D is ambiguous. The V end lost 0 bases, the J end lost 8 bases, and 2 bases lay between the germline ends. CDR3 length: 12 residues. Per the germline V gene, CDR1 is MNHEY and CDR2 is SVGAGI. The CDR3 sequence: CASSYSDSPLHF. For the CDR3, the DNA is TGTGCCAGCAGTTACTCTGATTCACCCCTCCACTTT.

This chain uses TRBV30 with TRBJ2-6; D remains unclear. Trimming took 2 bases from V and 5 from J, leaving 10 bases between them. This CDR3 spans 14 amino acids. Germline CDR1 GTSNPN, CDR2 SVGIG (reference sequence). CDR3 sequence (DNA): TGTGCCTGGAGTCCCCTCCAGAGGGCCAACGTCCTGACTTTC. Amino acid sequence: CAWSPLQRANVLTF.

This chain uses TRBV3-1 (or the pseudogene TRBV3-2) with TRBJ2-1, with 8 bases matching TRBD1. CDR1 and CDR2 (germline): LGHDT, YNNKEL (reference sequence). The CDR3 loop spans 15 amino acids. V lost 4 bases and J lost 3; bases outside the gene matches: 5. The CDR3 DNA sequence: TGTGCCAGCAGCCCGTGGACAGGGAACTACAATGAGCAGTTCTTC. This translates into CASSPWTGNYNEQFF.

The chain has TRBV5-4 and TRBJ1-1; tentatively, D is TRBD1 (6 bases). Per the germline V gene, CDR1 is SGHNT and CDR2 is YYREEE (reference sequence). The CDR3 has 12 residues. Trimming removed 4 bases at V and 6 bases at J, with 10 bases between. The DNA for the CDR3 is TGTGCCAGCAGCCCGACAGGCGCTGAAGCTTTCTTT. Translation gives CASSPTGAEAFF.

The V and J genes are TRBV4-3 and TRBJ2-6; D might be TRBD2 (5 bases). Trimming left V 0 bases short and J 0 bases short, with 12 bases between. The CDR3 loop spans 18 amino acids. Germline V gene sequence: CDR1 LGHNA, CDR2 YSLEER. The CDR3 sequence is CASSQDEITSSGANVLTF. The CDR3 nucleotides are TGCGCCAGCAGCCAAGATGAGATCACTAGCTCTGGGGCCAACGTCCTGACTTTC.

The table lists this clone with a few counts. Here the CDR3 reads CASSPREWGTGELFF. The CDR3 DNA sequence: TGTGCCAGCTCACCCCGGGAGTGGGGCACCGGGGAGCTGTTTTTT. The gene calls are TRBV18 and TRBJ2-2, with a possible D match to TRBD2 (6 bases). CDR1 and CDR2 from the germline V gene are KGHSH and LQKENI. V lost 3 bases and J 4 bases, leaving 12 bases between the germline ends. The CDR3 length is 15 residues.

V is TRBV2 and J is TRBJ1-2; TRBD1 agrees at 9 bases. V lost 3 bases, J lost 5 bases, and 4 bases stayed unmatched. The germline CDR1 and CDR2 sequences are SNHLY and FYNNEI. The CDR3 consists of 14 residues. The CDR3 DNA follows: TGTGCCAGCAGTGAGGAGACAGGGGGATATGGCTACACCTTC. It specifies CASSEETGGYGYTF.

Only one count was recorded for this clone. The J gene is TRBJ2-1, the V gene TRBV7-8, with 11 bases that match TRBD2. With V trimmed by 4 bases and J by 8 bases, 10 bases remained unmatched. This CDR3 spans 16 amino acids. Germline CDR1 and CDR2: SGHVS and FQNEAQ. CDR3 amino acids: CASSWYSSGGMDEQFF. The CDR3 DNA sequence: TGTGCCAGCAGCTGGTACTCTAGCGGGGGGATGGATGAGCAGTTCTTC.

The chain links TRBV5-6 to TRBJ2-7; 7 bases fit TRBD1. V lost 4 bases and J lost 4; bases outside the gene matches: 5. The V gene's germline CDR1 is SGHDT and CDR2 YYEEEE. This CDR3 region has 13 residues. Here the CDR3 reads CASSRQGRYEQYF. The CDR3 DNA reads TGTGCCAGCAGCAGACAGGGAAGGTACGAGCAGTACTTC.